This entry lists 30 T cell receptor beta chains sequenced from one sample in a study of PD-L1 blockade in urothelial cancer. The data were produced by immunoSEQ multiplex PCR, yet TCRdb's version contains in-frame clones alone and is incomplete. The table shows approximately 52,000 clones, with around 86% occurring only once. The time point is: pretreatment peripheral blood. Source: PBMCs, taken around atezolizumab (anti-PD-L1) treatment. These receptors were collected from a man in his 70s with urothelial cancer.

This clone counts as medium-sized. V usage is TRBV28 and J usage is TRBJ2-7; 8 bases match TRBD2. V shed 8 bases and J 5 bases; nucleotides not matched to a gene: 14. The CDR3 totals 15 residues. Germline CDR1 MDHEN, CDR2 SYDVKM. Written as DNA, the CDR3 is TGTGCCAGCTCCTTCACCCTTAGCGGGACCCACGAGCAGTACTTC. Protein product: CASSFTLSGTHEQYF. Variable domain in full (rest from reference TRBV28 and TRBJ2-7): DVKVTQSSRYLVKRTGEKVFLECVQDMDHENMFWYRQDPGLGLRLIYFSYDVKMKEKGDIPEGYSVSREKKERFSLILESASTNQTSMYLCASSFTLSGTHEQYFGPGTRLTVT.

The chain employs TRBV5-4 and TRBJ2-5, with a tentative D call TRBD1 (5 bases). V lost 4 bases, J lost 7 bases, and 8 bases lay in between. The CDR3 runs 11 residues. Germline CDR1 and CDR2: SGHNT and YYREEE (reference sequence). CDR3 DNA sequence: TGTGCCAGCAGCCAGGGTGTGACCCAGTACTTC. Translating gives CASSQGVTQYF. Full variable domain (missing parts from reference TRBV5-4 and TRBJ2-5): ETGVTQSPTHLIKTRGQQVTLRCSSQSGHNTVSWYQQALGQGPQFIFQYYREEENGRGNFPPRFSGLQFPNYSSELNVNALELDDSALYLCASSQGVTQYFGPGTRLLVL.

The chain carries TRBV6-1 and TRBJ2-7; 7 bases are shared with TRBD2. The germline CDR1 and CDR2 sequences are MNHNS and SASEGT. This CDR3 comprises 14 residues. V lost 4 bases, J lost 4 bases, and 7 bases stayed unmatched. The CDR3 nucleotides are TGTGCCAGCAGTGTGTTGGGGGGGAAGTACGAGCAGTACTTC. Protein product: CASSVLGGKYEQYF.

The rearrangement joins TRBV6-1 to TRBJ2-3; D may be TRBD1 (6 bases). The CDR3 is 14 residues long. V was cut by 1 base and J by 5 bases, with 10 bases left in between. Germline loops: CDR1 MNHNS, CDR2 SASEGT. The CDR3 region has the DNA TGTGCCAGCAGTGAAGGCCAGGGGAGAGATACGCAGTATTTT. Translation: CASSEGQGRDTQYF.

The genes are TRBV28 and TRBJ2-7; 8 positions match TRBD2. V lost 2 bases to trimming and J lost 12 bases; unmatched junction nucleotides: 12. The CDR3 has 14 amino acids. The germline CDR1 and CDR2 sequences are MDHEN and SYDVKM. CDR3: CASSLENSGSSWYF. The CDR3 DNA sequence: TGTGCCAGCAGTTTAGAGAACAGCGGGAGCTCTTGGTACTTC.

The DNA for the CDR3 is TGCGCCAGCAGTCCTCCTGGCGGGGACTGGGTTACGAATGAGCAGTTCTTC. Encoded protein: CASSPPGGDWVTNEQFF. The genes are TRBV5-1 and TRBJ2-1; tentative D call: TRBD2 (6 bases). The germline gives CDR1 SGHRS, CDR2 YFSETQ. The CDR3 extends over 17 amino acids. V was cut by 5 bases and J by 7 bases, with 25 bases left in between.

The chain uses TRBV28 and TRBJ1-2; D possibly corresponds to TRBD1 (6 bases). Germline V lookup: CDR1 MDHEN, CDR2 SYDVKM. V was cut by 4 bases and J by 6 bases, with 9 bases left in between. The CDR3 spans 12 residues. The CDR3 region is CASSWGQHGYTF. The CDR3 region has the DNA TGTGCCAGCAGTTGGGGGCAGCATGGCTACACCTTC.

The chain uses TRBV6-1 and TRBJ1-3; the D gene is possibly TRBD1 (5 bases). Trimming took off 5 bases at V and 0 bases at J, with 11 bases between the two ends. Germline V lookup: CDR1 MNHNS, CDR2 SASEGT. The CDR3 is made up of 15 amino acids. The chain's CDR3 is CASSPQGLSGNTIYF. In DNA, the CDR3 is TGTGCCAGCAGTCCCCAGGGTCTCTCTGGAAACACCATATATTTT.

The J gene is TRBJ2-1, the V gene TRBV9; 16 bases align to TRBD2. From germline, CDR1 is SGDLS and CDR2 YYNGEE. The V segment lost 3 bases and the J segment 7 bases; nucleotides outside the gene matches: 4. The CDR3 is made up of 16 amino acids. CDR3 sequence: CASSAGTSGRANEQFF. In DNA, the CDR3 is TGTGCCAGCAGCGCCGGGACTAGCGGGAGGGCAAATGAGCAGTTCTTC. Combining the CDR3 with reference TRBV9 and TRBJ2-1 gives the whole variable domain DSGVTQTPKHLITATGQRVTLRCSPRSGDLSVYWYQQSLDQGLQFLIQYYNGEERAKGNILERFSAQQFPDLHSELNLSSLELGDSALYFCASSAGTSGRANEQFFGPGTRLTVL.

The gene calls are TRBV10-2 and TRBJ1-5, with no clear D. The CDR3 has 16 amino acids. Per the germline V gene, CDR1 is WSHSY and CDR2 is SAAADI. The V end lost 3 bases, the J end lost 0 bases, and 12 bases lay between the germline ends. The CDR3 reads CASSDAENYSNQPQHF. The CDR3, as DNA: TGCGCCAGCAGTGATGCAGAGAACTATAGCAATCAGCCCCAGCATTTT.

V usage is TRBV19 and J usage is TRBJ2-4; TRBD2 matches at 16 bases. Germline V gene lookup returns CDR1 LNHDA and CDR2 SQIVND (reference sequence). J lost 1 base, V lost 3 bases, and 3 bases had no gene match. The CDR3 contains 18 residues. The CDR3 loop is CASSMGLAGGRAKNIQYF. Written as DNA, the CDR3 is TGTGCCAGTAGTATGGGACTAGCGGGAGGGCGGGCCAAAAACATTCAGTACTTC. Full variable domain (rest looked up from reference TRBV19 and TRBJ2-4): DGGITQSPKYLFRKEGQNVTLSCEQNLNHDAMYWYRQDPGQGLRLIYYSQIVNDFQKGDIAEGYSVSREKKESFPLTVTSAQKNPTAFYLCASSMGLAGGRAKNIQYFGAGTRLSVL.

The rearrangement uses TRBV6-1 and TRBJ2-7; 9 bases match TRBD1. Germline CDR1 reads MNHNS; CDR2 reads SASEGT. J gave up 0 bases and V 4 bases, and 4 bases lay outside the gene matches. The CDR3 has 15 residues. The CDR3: CASSVLTGGSYEQYF. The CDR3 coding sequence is TGTGCCAGCAGTGTTCTGACAGGGGGCTCCTACGAGCAGTACTTC.

The CDR3 DNA reads TGCAGCGTTGCCCCCCTCTCTACCTACGAGCAGTACTTC. Its translation: CSVAPLSTYEQYF. V and J are TRBV29-1 and TRBJ2-7; unclear D gene. Germline V gene data show CDR1 as SQVTM and CDR2 as ANQGSEA. The CDR3 totals 13 residues. V was trimmed by 4 bases and J by 2 bases, leaving 12 bases between them.

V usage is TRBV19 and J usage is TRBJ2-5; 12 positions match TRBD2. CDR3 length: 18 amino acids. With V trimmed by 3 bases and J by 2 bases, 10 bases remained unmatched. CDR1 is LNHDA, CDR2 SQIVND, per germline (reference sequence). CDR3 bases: TGTGCCAGTAGTATTGTCTCGGGGACTAGCGGGCTGCAAGAGACCCAGTACTTC. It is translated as CASSIVSGTSGLQETQYF.

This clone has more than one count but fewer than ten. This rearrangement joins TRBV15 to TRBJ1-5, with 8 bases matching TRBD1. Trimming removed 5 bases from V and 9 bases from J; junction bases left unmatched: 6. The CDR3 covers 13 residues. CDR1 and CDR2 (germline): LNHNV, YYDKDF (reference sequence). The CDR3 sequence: CATSRQGTGPQHF. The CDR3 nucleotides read TGTGCCACCAGCCGACAGGGGACCGGGCCCCAGCATTTT.

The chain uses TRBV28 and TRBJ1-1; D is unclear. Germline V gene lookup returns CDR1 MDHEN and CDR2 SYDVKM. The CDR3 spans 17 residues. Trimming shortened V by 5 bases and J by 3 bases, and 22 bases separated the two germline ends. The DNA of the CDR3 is TGTGCCAGCAGTAGGAAAGGACTCCATTCACTTTACACTGAAGCTTTCTTT. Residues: CASSRKGLHSLYTEAFF. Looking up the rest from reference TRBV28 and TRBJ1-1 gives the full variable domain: DVKVTQSSRYLVKRTGEKVFLECVQDMDHENMFWYRQDPGLGLRLIYFSYDVKMKEKGDIPEGYSVSREKKERFSLILESASTNQTSMYLCASSRKGLHSLYTEAFFGQGTRLTVV.

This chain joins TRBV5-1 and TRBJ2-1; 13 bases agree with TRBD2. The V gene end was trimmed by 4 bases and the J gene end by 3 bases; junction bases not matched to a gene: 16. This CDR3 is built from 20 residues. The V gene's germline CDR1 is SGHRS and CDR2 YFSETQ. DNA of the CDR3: TGCGCCAGCAGCCCACGGACTAGCGGGAGTTTTCTGAAGGGCTACAATGAGCAGTTCTTC. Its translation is CASSPRTSGSFLKGYNEQFF.

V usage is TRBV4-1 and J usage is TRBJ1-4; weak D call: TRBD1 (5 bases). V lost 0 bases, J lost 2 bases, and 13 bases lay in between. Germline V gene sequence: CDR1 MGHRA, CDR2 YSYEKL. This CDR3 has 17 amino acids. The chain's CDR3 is CASSQEPIGTTNEKLFF. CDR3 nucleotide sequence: TGCGCCAGCAGCCAAGAACCCATCGGGACTACTAATGAAAAACTGTTTTTT.

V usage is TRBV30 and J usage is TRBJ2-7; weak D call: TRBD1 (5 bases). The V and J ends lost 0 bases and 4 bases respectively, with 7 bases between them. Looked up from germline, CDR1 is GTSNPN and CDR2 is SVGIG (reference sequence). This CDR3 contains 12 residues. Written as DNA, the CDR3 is TGTGCCTGGAGTGTACAGGTGTACGAGCAGTACTTC. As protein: CAWSVQVYEQYF. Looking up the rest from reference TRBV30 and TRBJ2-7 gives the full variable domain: SQTIHQWPATLVQPVGSPLSLECTVEGTSNPNLYWYRQAAGRGLQLLFYSVGIGQISSEVPQNLSASRPQDRQFILSSKKLLLSDSGFYLCAWSVQVYEQYFGPGTRLTVT.

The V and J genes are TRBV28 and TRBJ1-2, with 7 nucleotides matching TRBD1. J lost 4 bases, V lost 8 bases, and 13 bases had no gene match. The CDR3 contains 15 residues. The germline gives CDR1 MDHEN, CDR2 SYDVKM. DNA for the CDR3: TGTGCCAGCGGAACCGGGACAGCCTCTCCCTATGGCTACACCTTC. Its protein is CASGTGTASPYGYTF.

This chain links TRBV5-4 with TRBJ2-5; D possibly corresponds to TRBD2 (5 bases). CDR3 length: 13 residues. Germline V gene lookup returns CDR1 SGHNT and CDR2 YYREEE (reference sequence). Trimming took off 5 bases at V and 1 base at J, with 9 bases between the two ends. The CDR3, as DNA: TGTGCCAGCAGACCCGGAGGCCAAGAGACCCAGTACTTC. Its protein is CASRPGGQETQYF.

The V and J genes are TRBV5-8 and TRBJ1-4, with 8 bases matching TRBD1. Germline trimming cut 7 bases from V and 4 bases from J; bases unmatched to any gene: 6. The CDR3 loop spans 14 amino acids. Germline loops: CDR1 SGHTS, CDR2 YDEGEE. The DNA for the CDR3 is TGTGCCAGCTATCGAACAGGGGGTAATGAAAAACTGTTTTTT. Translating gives CASYRTGGNEKLFF.

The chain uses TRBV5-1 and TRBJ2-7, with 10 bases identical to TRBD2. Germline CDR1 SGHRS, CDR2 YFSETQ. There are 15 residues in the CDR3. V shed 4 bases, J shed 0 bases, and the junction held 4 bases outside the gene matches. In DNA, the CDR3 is TGCGCCAGCAGCACCGGGACTAGCGTCTCCTACGAGCAGTACTTC. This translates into CASSTGTSVSYEQYF.

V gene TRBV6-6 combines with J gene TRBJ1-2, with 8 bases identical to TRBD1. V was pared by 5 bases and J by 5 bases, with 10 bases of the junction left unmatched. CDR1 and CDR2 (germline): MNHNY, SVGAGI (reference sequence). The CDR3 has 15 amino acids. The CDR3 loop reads CASSTTQGEGYGYTF. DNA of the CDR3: TGTGCCAGCAGTACCACACAGGGGGAGGGGTATGGCTACACCTTC.

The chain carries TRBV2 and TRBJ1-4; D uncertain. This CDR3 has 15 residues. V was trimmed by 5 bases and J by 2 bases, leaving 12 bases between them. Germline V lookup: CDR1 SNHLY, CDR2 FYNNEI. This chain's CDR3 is CASSPSEITNEKLFF. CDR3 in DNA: TGTGCCAGCAGTCCTTCGGAGATCACTAATGAAAAACTGTTTTTT.

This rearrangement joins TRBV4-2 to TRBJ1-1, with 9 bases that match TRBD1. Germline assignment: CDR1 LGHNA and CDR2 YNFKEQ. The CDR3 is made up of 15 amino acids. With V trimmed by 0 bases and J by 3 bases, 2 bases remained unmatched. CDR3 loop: CASSQDGDRDTEAFF. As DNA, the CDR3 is TGTGCCAGCAGCCAAGATGGGGACAGGGACACTGAAGCTTTCTTT.

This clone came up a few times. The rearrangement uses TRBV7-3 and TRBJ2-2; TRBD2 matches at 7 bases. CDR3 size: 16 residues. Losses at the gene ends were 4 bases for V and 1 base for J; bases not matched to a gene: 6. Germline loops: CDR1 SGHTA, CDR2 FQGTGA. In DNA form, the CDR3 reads TGTGCCAGCAGCTCGCTACCGGGAGGGAACACCGGGGAGCTGTTTTTT. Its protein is CASSSLPGGNTGELFF.

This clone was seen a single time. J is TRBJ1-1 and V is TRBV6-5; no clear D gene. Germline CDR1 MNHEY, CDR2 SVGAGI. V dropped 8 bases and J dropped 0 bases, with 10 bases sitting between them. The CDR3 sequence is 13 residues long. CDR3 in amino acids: CASFPPLNTEAFF. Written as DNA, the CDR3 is TGTGCCAGCTTCCCTCCTTTGAACACTGAAGCTTTCTTT.

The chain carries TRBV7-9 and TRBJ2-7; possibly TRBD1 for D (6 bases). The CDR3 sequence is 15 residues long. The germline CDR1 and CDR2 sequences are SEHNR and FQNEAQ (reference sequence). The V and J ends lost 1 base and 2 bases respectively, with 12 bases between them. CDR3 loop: CASSLEGRGTYEQYF. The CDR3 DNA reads TGTGCCAGCAGCTTAGAGGGCAGGGGTACCTACGAGCAGTACTTC.

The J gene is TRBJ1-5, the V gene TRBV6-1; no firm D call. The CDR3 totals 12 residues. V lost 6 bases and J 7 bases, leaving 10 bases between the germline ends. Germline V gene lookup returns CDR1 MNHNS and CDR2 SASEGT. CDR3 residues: CASSTPGQPQHF. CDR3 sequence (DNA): TGTGCCAGCAGCACCCCGGGGCAGCCCCAGCATTTT.